This note documents a single TCR beta chain sequence. Its antigen is unknown. Per-base quality was not reported, and no clone a single base away is much larger than it. This entry is derived from a study of blood T cell repertoires in COVID-19 (dated by TCRdb to 2018 to 2021). In the study overall: Collaborator samples came from the United States, Italy and Spain and covered acute and convalescent phases of COVID-19. The material from the prospective study consisted of cDNA or gDNA derived from T cells, B-cell-depleted T cells, or PBMCs. Subjects who had been exposed to COVID-19, were actively infected with it, or had recovered from it provided the deeply sampled blood TCRbeta repertoires that made up the dataset. The repertoires were released in a freely available public database meant as a resource for research on the immune response to SARS-CoV-2. Samples were obtained from the ongoing ImmuneRACE study (first 160 participants) and from over a thousand subjects provided by 6 global collaborators. The sample metadata nearly always contained a de-identified subject ID, COVID-19 status, age in years and sex. HLA class I and class II types, where available, came from metadata supplied by the sample provider rather than from assay-based typing.

There are 16 amino acids in the CDR3, from cysteine to phenylalanine inclusive. The read is trimmed to its CDR3 DNA, 48 bases read in frame from base 1. V is clipped by 4 bases and J by 7 bases, and the sequence between their germline boundaries is 19 bases long. CDR1 and CDR2 are read off the germline V gene (reference sequence) as LGHDT and YNNKEL. TCRbeta CDR3 regions were amplified from genomic DNA using the immunoSEQ Assay, a bias-controlled multiplex PCR. Under the source paper's analysis protocol: The number of nucleated cells in each sample was estimated from the amplification of reference gene primers within the assay. To quantify the absolute abundance of each unique TCRbeta CDR3 rearrangement, sequence reads were collapsed and filtered. Productive Simpson clonality was computed per sample as the square root of Simpson's diversity index over productive rearrangements. Drawn from immuneACCESS, this table holds only the in-frame rearrangements with V and J called that TCRdb kept. Clones are partly lost; checked studies trace under half to an unresolved V gene and leave the rest unexplained. The V and J calls and clone size come from that table; D and trimming were worked out from the DNA. Recorded for this sample are roughly 60,000 clones; 75% to 95% of them occurred a single time. In total, the top ten clones hold about 9.3% of the sample.

Each collaborating institution followed its own protocols to collect whole blood in K2EDTA tubes. For TCRbeta analysis, collaborator samples were shipped as frozen whole blood, as isolated PBMCs, or as DNA extracted from either sample type. General study outcomes and caveats: The quantity of clinical and demographic metadata differed by source and by participant and was supplied without curation.

The TCR originated in a woman aged 80 or older with active COVID-19. The sequencing sample was made of peripheral blood. The sequence is built from TRBV3-1 (or the pseudogene TRBV3-2) and TRBJ1-4; the D gene is perhaps TRBD1, from 6 matching bases. The DNA reads as follows: TGTGCCAGCAGCCCCGAAAGGGGGGGCGCAGGTGAAAAACTGTTTTTT. Its protein is CASSPERGGAGEKLFF.